This TCR beta chain was recorded in a study of T-cell reconstitution after alpha-beta-depleted transplantation in children (dated by TCRdb to 2015 to 2016). At the level of the whole study: T-cell immune reconstitution after TCRalphabeta/CD19-depleted allogeneic hematopoietic cell transplantation in children was quantitatively tracked in the study by means of TCR repertoire profiling. Here is what the overall study found, with its caveats: In some patients, the high TCRbeta diversity seen at day 60 was put down to recipient T cells and intrathymic progenitors that had survived conditioning. Over the following months the frequencies of hyperexpanded clones went down, and after one year T-cell counts and TCRbeta diversity were mostly credited to newly produced T cells. About two months after transplant, the apparently early recovery of alphabetaT-cell counts reportedly depended on just several hundred clones that had expanded rapidly and came from non-depleted graft cells.

This clonotype appeared a single time. Its antigen is currently not known. It has no much larger one-base neighbor in the sample; base qualities were not kept. On its own, one read is weak support. The treatment or condition label, read with the paper, signifies: allogeneic hematopoietic cell transplantation with graft depleted of TCRalphabeta T cells and CD19 B cells. The children who served as transplant recipients had been given grafts of TCRalphabeta/CD19-depleted allogeneic hematopoietic cells. V gives up 4 bases and J gives up 4 bases, and the segment between their germline ends measures 15 bases. As encoded in the germline V gene, CDR1 is SGHDT while CDR2 is YYEEEE. The CDR3 runs 14 amino acids, cysteine and phenylalanine included. The CDR3 DNA has 42 bases and is translated from base 1. The library was made by PCR. The data were produced on an Illumina HiSeq 2500. To normalize quantification of the TCRbeta repertoire, the TCR libraries were built with molecular barcoding that relied on unique molecular identifiers. The public sequencing data were trimmed at Q25 with fastp and processed into clonotypes with MiXCR by TCRdb, which kept only in-frame beta chains. Every distinct CDR3 protein forms one entry, paired with its most common genes and DNA. The sample table lists under 750,000 distinct CDR3 sequences, more than 20% of them with a count of one. Approximately 14% of the sample is held by the ten biggest clonotypes.

The sequenced sample was PBMCs, mostly from graft donor cells, obtained 360 days after TCRalphabeta/CD19-depleted stem cell transplant. This receptor was obtained from a boy younger than two who had a stem cell transplant for acute myeloid leukemia, so the T cells may come from the graft donor. The sequence links TRBV5-6 to TRBJ2-7; the D gene lacks a confident call. The CDR3 reads CASSRTPNRYEQYF. The sequenced DNA: TGTGCCAGCAGCCGGACCCCGAATAGGTACGAGCAGTACTTC. Supplemented by the reference TRBV5-6 and TRBJ2-7 proteins around the CDR3, the complete variable domain is DAGVTQSPTHLIKTRGQQVTLRCSPKSGHDTVSWYQQALGQGPQFIFQYYEEEERQRGNFPDRFSGHQFPNYSSELNVNALLLGDSALYLCASSRTPNRYEQYFGPGTRLTVT.